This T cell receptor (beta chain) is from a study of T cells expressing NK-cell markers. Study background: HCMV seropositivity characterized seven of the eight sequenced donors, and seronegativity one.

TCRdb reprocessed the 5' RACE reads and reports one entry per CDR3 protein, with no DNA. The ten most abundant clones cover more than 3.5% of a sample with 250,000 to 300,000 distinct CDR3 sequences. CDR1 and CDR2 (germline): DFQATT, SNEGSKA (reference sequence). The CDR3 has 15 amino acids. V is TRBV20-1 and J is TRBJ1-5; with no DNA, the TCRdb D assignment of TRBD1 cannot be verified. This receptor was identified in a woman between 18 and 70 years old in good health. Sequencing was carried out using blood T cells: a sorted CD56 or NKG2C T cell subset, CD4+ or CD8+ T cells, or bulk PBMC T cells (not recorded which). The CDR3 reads CSARDISGPNQPQHF.